Sequencing of this T cell receptor beta chain was carried out in a study of vaccination and CD4 T cells after COVID-19. About the study: Convalescent patients, SARS-CoV-2 positive by nasal swab PCR, comprised under ten mild cases and one severe case.

An Oncomine TCR Beta short-read assay was used to sequence the DNA from cultured CD4+ T cells. TCRdb independently ran MiXCR on the PCR reads; one entry per CDR3 protein. The repertoire includes about 13,000 distinct CDR3 sequences, roughly two thirds of them detected once, and about 10% sits in the top ten. Treatment noted: 10-day PBMC culture with coronavirus spike peptide pools or control peptides (ViraFEST assay). With peptide pools, ViraFEST first expanded antigen-specific T cells and afterwards sequenced their TCRs. Study-wide findings and caveats: Spike mono-reactive status applied to 304 of 307 vaccine-specific clones in convalescent patients. Median numbers of SARS-CoV-2-reactive clonotypes increased from roughly 19 to 38 (not a significant change).

V shed 1 base and J shed 0 bases, with 15 bases lying between them. The V gene's germline CDR1 is LGHNA and CDR2 YSLEER. This CDR3 is 18 amino acids long. This clonotype was seen only a few times. Its specificity is unknown. J is TRBJ2-2 and V is TRBV4-3; D is perhaps TRBD2 (6 bases). The sample comprised CD4+ T cells from blood, cultured in vitro. This TCR was sampled from a human donor who had recovered from COVID-19. DNA of the CDR3: TGCGCCAGCAGCCAAGCGGTCGGGAGCCGAACGAACACCGGGGAGCTGTTTTTT. Translated: CASSQAVGSRTNTGELFF.